This section outlines one T cell receptor (beta chain) sequence together with its context. Its antigen remains unidentified. This sample is part of a study of cytotoxic CD8 clonotypes in ibrutinib-treated CLL. Study observations and caveats: Sample timing was unmatched between remission and later-progressing patients; lymph nodes unstudied.

Produced via immunoSEQ multiplex PCR; TCRdb's table is partial and in-frame only. The table shows more than 75,000 clones, with about 74% occurring only once. This CDR3 is built from 14 residues. CDR1 SGDLS and CDR2 YYNGEE come from the germline V gene. Trimming stripped 1 base from V and 0 bases from J, with 5 bases between. The V call is TRBV9, the J call TRBJ2-1; possible D gene TRBD2, 5 bases. Sequences were derived from PBMCs, sampled after 24 months of ibrutinib treatment. The source of this sequence is a human donor with chronic lymphocytic leukemia. CDR3 residues: CASSVSGSYNEQFF. The CDR3 DNA reads as TGTGCCAGCAGCGTAAGCGGCTCCTACAATGAGCAGTTCTTC.